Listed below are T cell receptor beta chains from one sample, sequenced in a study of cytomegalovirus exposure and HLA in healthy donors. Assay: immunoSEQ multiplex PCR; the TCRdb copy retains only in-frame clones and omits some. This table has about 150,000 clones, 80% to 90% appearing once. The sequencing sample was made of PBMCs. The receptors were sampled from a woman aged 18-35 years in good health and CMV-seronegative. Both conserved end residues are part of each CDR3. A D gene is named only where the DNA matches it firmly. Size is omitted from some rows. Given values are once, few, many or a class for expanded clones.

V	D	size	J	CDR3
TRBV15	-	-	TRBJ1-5	CATSIRQVGNQPQHF
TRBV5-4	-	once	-	CASSWGNYEQYF
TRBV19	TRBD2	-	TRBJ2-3	CASSVGTSGTDTQYF
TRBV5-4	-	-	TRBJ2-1	CASSLDAGEQFF
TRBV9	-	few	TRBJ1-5	CASSVEGLDQPQHF
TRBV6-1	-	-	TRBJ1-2	CASSEGARPNYGYTF
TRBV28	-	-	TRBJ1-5	CASSLSSTRNQPQHF
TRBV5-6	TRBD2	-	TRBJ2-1	CASSLLAGGTYNEQFF
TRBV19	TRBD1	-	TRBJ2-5	CASSIAGTGKETQYF
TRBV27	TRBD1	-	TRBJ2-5	CASAPGTGAHPYF
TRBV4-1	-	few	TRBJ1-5	CASSQGAGGNQPQHF
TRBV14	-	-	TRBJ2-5	CASSQSGTFLRETQYF
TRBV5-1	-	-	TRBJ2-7	CASSLLTGMPREQYF
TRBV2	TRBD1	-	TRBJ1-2	CASSAVGQGRGYTF
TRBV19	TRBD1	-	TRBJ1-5	CASSQGTGGQPQHF
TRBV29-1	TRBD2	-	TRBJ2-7	CSVEDDNCRLAGSHYEQYF
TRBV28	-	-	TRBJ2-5	CASLGGSGGETQYF
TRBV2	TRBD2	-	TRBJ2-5	CASRRSGGETQYF
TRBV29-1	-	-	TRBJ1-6	CSVDQATSSYNSPLHF
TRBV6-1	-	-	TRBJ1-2	CASSVRLKESYGYTF
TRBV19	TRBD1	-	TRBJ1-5	CASIGFVTGGNQPQHF
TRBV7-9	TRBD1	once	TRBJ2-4	CASSLAYRGRAKNIQYF
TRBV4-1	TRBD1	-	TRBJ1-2	CASSQEGTVSMGYTF
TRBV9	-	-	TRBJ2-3	CASSVRGADTQYF
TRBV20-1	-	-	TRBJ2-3	CSARAQDTQYF
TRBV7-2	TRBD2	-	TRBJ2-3	CASSPDWGAGETDTQYF
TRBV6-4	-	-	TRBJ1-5	CASSATGMSNQPQHF
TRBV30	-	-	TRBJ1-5	CAWSVTSGGSNQPQHF
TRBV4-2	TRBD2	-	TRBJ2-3	CASSHPAGGGTDTQYF
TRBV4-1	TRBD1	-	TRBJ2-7	CASSPRDRSPLGEQYF
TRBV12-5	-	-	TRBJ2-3	CASGSGHVFDTQYF
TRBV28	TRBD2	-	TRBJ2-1	CASSSTSGTYNEQFF
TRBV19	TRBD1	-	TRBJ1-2	CASSTGYRGYYGYTF
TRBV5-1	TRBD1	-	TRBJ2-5	CASSLGPGTGRETQYF
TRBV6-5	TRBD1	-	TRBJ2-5	CASSSLGQPQETQYF
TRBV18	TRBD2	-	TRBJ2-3	CASSPGLAGEGDTQYF
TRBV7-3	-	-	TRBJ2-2	CASSSSGVNTGELFF
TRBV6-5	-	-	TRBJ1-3	CASSYSRVGTGNTIYF
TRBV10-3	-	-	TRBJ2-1	CAIGTFYNEQFF
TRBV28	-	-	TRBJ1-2	CASSFGPGLDGYTF
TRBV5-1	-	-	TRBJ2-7	CASSYTGSSYEQYF
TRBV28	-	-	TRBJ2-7	CASSLSVIYEQYF
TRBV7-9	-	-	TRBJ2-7	CSSSLQSTGQYF
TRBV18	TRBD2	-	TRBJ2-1	CASSPGTSGKRSYNEQFF
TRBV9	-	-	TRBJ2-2	CASSVARSTGELFF
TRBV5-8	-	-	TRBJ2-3	CASSLEKSADTQYF
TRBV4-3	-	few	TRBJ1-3	CASSLLIHTSGNTIYF
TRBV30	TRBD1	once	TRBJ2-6	CAWSTGVPGANVLTF
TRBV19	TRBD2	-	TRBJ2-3	CASSMGGRQDTQYF
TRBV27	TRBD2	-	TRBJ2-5	CASASVLAGETQYF
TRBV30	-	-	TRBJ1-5	CAAGRVVNQPQHF